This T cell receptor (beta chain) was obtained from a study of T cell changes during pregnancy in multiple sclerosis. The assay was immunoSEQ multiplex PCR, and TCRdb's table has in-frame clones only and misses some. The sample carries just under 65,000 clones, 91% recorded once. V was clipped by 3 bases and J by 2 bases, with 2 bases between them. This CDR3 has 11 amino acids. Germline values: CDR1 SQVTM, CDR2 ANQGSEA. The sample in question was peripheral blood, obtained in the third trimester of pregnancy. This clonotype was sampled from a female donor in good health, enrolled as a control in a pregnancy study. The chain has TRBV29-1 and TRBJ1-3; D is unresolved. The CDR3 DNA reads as TGCAGCGTTGACACTGGAAACACCATATATTTT. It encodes CSVDTGNTIYF.